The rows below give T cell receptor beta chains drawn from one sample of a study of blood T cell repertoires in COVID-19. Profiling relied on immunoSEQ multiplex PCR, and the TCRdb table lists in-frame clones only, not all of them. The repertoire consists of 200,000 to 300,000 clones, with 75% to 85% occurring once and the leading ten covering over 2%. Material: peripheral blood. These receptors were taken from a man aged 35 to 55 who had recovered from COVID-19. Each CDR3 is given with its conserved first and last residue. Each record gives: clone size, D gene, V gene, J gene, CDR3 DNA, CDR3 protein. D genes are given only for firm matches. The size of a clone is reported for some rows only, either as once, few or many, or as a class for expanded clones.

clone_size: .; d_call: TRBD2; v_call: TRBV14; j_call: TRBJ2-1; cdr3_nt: TGTGCCAGCAGCTCGGGACTAGCGGGGGCGTTGGGTGAGCAGTTCTTC; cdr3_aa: CASSSGLAGALGEQFF
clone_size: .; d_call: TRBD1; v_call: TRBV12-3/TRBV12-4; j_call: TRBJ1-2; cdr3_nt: TGTGCCAAGTTGGGACAGGTGGGATATGGCTACACCTTC; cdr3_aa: CAKLGQVGYGYTF
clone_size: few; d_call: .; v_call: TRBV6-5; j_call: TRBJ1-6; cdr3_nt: TGTGCCAGCAGTTACTCGAGTTCACCCCTCCACTTT; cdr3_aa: CASSYSSSPLHF
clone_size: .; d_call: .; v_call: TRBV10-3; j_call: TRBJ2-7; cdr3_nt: TGTGCCATCAGTGAGGAACGGGGAGGCAACGAGCAGTACTTC; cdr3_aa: CAISEERGGNEQYF
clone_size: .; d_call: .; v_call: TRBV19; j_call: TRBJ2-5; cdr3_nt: TGTGCCAGTAGAGGTAAGGGACTCCAAGAGACCCAGTACTTC; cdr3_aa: CASRGKGLQETQYF
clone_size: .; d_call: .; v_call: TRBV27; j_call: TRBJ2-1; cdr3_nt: TGTGCCAGCAGCACCAGGACTACCACGGTCTCCTACAATGAGCAGTTCTTC; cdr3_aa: CASSTRTTTVSYNEQFF
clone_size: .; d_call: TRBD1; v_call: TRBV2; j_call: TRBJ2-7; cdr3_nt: TGTGCCGGACAGACAGGGGGACCCTACGAGCAGTACTTC; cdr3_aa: CAGQTGGPYEQYF
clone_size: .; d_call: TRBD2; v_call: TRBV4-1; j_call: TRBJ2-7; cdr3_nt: TGCGCCAGCAGCCAGACCGGGACTAGCGGGGGTATGGGCGAGCAGTACTTC; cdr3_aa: CASSQTGTSGGMGEQYF
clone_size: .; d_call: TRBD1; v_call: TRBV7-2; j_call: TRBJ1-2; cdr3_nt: TGTGCCAGCAACCCTCTACAGGGGGCGGGGGGCTACACCTTC; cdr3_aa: CASNPLQGAGGYTF
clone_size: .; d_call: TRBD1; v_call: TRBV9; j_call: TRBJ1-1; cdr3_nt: TGTGCCAGCAGCGCTTCACAGGGGGCTGGGGGCACTGAAGCTTTCTTT; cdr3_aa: CASSASQGAGGTEAFF
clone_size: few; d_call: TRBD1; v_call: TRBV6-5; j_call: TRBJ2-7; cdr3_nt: TGTGCCAGCAGTACCATTCGGACAGGAGGCTACGAGCAGTACTTC; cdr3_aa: CASSTIRTGGYEQYF
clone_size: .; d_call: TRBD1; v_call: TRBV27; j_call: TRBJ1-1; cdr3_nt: TGTGCCAGCAGTCCTCTCTGGCAGGGGGCTCGGTTTGGAGAGGACACTGAAGCTTTCTTT; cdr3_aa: CASSPLWQGARFGEDTEAFF
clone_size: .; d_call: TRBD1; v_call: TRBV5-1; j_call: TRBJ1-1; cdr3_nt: TGCGCCAGCAGCTTCAAAGGACAGGGCACTGAAGCTTTCTTT; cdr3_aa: CASSFKGQGTEAFF
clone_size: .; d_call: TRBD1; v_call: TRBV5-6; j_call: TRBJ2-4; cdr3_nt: TGTGCCAGCAGGGCACCACAGGGGGCGAACATTCAGTACTTC; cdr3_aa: CASRAPQGANIQYF
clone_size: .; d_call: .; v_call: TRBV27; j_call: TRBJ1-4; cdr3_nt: TGTGCCAGCAGTCTCGGACACCTGAATGAAAAACTGTTTTTT; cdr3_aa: CASSLGHLNEKLFF
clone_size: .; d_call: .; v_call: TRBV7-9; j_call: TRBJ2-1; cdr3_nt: TGTGCCAGCAGCTTAGCGCAGGCAGTTGAGCAGTTCTTC; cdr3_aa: CASSLAQAVEQFF
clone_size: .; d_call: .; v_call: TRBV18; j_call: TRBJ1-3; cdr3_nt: TGTGCCAGCTCACCACTGTCACAGGGTGTTTCGGGGGGAAACACCATATATTTT; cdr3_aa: CASSPLSQGVSGGNTIYF
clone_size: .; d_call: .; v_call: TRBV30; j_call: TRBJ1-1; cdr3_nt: TGTGCCTGGAGGAGGCGCCCCCCCACTGAAGCTTTCTTT; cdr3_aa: CAWRRRPPTEAFF
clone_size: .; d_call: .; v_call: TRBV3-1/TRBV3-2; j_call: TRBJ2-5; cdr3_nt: TGTGCCAGCAGCCAACAGGGGGGAGAGACCCAGTACTTC; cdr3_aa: CASSQQGGETQYF
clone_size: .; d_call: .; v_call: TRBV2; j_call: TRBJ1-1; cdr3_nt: TGTGCCAGCAGCGACCGTTGGGAGGCTTTCTTT; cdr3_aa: CASSDRWEAFF
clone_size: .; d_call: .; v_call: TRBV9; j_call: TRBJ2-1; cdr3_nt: TGTGCCAGCAGCGTAACGGGGTATGAGCAGTTCTTC; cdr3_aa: CASSVTGYEQFF
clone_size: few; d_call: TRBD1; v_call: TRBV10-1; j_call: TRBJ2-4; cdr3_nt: TGCGCCAGCAGTGCCACGGACAGGGGGGACGGTATTCAGTACTTC; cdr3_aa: CASSATDRGDGIQYF
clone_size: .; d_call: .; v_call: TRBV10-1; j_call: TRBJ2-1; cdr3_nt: TGCGCCAGCAGTGACCCGGACAATGAGCAGTTCTTC; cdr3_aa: CASSDPDNEQFF
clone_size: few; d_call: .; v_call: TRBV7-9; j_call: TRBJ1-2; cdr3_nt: TGTGCCAGCAGCTTGGCTGTGGGGGCGTATCTCTATGGCTACACCTTC; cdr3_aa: CASSLAVGAYLYGYTF
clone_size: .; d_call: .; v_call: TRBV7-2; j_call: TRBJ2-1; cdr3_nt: TGTGCCAGCAGCAAACGGGTTAGCGGAGACAACGGCAATGAGCAGTTCTTC; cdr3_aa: CASSKRVSGDNGNEQFF
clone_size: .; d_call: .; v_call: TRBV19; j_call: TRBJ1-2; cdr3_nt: TGTGCCAGTAACCTTCAGGGTCCCCATGGCTACACCTTC; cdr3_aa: CASNLQGPHGYTF
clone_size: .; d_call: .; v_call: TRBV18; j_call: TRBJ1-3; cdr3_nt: TGTGCCAGCTCTCTGGACAGATTCTCTGGAAACACCATATATTTT; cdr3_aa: CASSLDRFSGNTIYF
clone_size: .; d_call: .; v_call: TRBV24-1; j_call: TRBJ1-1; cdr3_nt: TGTGCCACCAGTGTTCTACAGCCCACCGCCAGGAACACTGAAGCTTTCTTT; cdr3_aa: CATSVLQPTARNTEAFF
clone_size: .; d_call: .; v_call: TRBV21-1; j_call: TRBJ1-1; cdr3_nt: TGTGCCAGCAGCTCAAAGGGGAGACAGGAGAACACTGAAGCTTTCTTT; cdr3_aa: CASSSKGRQENTEAFF
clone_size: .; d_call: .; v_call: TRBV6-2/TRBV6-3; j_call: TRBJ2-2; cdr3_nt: TGTGCCAGCAGTTACAGAGGCAGGGGGAACACCGGGGAGCTGTTTTTT; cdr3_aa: CASSYRGRGNTGELFF
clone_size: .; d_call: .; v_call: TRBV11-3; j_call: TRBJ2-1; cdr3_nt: TGTGCCAGCAGCTTGCGGACTGGAATATACAATGAGCAGTTCTTC; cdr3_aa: CASSLRTGIYNEQFF
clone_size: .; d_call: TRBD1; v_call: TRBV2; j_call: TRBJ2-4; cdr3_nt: TGTGCCAGCAGAGAGACAGGGGACATTCAGTACTTC; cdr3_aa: CASRETGDIQYF
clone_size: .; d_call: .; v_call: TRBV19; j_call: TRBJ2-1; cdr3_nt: TGTGCCAGTAGTGTGGTTCCCGGGAGTAGGAATGAGCAGTTCTTC; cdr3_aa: CASSVVPGSRNEQFF
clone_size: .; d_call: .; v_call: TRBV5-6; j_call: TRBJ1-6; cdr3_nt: TGTGCCACCGCTCAGGGCGTATATAATTCACCCCTCCACTTT; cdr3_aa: CATAQGVYNSPLHF
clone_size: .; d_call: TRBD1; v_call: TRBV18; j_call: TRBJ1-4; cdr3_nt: TGTGCCAGCTCACCGGACAGGTCTTATGAAAAACTGTTTTTT; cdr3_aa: CASSPDRSYEKLFF
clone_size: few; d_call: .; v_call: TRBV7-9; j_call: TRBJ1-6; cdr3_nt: TGTGCCAGCAGCTTAACGACAGGCTATAATTCACCCCTCCACTTT; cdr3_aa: CASSLTTGYNSPLHF
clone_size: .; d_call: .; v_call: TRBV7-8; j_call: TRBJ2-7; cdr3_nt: TGTGCCAGCAGCGTCAGCCTGAGGAGCTCCTACGAGCAGTACTTC; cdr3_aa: CASSVSLRSSYEQYF
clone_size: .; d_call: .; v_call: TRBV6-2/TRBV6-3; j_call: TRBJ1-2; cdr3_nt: TGTGCCAGCAGTTACCGAAACAGCAATGGCTACACCTTC; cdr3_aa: CASSYRNSNGYTF
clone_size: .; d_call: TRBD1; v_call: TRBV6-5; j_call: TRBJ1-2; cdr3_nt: TGTGCCAGCAGAGGGACAGCAAACTATGGCTACACCTTC; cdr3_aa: CASRGTANYGYTF
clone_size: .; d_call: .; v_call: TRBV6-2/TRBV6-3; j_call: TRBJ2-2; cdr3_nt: TGTGCCAGCAGTTACGGGGGGGCCCCCACTTCCGGGGAGCTGTTTTTT; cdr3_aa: CASSYGGAPTSGELFF
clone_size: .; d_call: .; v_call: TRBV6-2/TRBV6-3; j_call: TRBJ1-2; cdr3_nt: TGTGCCAGCAGTCCCCGGGAGTCGGGCTACACCTTC; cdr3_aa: CASSPRESGYTF
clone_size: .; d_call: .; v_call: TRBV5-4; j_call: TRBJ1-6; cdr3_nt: TGTGCCAGCAGCCCGGGGATGCAGGGGATGAATTCACCCCTCCACTTT; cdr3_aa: CASSPGMQGMNSPLHF
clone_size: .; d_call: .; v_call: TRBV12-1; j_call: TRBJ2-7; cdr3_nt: TGTGCCAGCAGCCCTTGGAGGGAGGTTCGGGCCCTCAGGAGCTCCTACGAGCAGTACTTC; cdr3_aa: CASSPWREVRALRSSYEQYF
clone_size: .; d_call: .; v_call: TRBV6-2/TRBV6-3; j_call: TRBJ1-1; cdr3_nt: TGTGCCAGCAGTTACGTCAGGTCAGTCTTAATGAACACTGAAGCTTTCTTT; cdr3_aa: CASSYVRSVLMNTEAFF
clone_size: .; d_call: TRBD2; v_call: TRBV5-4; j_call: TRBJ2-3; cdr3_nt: TGTGCCAGCAGCTTGGCACGGGGGGGTTGGGATACGCAGTATTTT; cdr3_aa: CASSLARGGWDTQYF
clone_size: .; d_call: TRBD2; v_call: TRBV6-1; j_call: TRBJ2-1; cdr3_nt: TGTGCCAGCAGTGAACTAGCGGGAGACTACAATGAGCAGTTCTTC; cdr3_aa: CASSELAGDYNEQFF
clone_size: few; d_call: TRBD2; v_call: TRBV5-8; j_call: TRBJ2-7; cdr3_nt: TGTGCCAGCAGCACCAAGCGGGGGCGAAGGTCTCTCGAGCAGTACTTC; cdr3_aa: CASSTKRGRRSLEQYF
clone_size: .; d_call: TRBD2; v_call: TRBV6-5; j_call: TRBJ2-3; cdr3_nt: TGTGCCAGCAGTTCTACTAGCGGGAAGTCGTATTTT; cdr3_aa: CASSSTSGKSYF
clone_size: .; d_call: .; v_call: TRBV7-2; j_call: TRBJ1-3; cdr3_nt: TGTGCCAGCAGCTTAGTATGGAGCTCTGGAAACACCATATATTTT; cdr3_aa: CASSLVWSSGNTIYF
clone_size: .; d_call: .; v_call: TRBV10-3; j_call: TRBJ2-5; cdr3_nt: TGTGCCATCAGTGAGTCCGGGAGTAGCAAAGGAGCCGGAGAGACCCAGTACTTC; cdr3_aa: CAISESGSSKGAGETQYF
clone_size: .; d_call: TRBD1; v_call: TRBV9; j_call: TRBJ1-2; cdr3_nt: TGTGCCAGCAGCGTAGCTATGGGGACAGGGGAAGGCTACACCTTC; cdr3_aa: CASSVAMGTGEGYTF
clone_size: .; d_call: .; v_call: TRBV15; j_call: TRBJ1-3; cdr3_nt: TGTGCCACCAGCAGCCTACAACAGGGCCTCTATGGAAACACCATATATTTT; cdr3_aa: CATSSLQQGLYGNTIYF
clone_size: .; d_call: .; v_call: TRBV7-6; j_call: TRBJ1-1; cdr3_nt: TGTGCCAGCAGCTCCCTCCCCGGGACTGAAGCTTTCTTT; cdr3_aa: CASSSLPGTEAFF
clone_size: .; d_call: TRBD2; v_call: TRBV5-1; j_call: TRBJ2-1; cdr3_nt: TGCGCCAGCAGCCCTGGACTAGTTCTGGATGAGCAGTTCTTC; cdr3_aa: CASSPGLVLDEQFF
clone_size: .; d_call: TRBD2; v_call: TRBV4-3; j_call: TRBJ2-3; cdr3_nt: TGCGCCAGCAGCCGCCAGAACTGGGGGGAGGGAGCCACAGATACGCAGTATTTT; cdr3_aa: CASSRQNWGEGATDTQYF
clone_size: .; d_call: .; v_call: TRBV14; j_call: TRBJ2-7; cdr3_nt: TGTGCCAGCAGCCGCCTACCCTCGACAGGGCAGTACTTC; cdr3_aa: CASSRLPSTGQYF
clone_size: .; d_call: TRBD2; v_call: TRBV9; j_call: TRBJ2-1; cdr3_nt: TGTGCCAGCAGCGTATTTCTAGCGGGAGGGGAGCAGTTCTTC; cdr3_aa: CASSVFLAGGEQFF
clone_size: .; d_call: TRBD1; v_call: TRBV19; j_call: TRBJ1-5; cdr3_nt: TGTGCCAGTAGTAGGGGGACAGGGTCGACTCAGCCCCAGCATTTT; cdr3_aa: CASSRGTGSTQPQHF
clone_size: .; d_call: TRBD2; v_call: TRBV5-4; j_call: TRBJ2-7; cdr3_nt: TGTGCCAGCAGTTCAGGACTAGCGGGTATTAGCTCCTACGAGCAGTACTTC; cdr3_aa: CASSSGLAGISSYEQYF